This T cell receptor beta chain was captured in a study of blood T cell repertoires in COVID-19. Study information: Sites in the United States, Italy and Spain provided acute and convalescent COVID-19 samples. The analysed material was cDNA or gDNA that came from T cells, B-cell-depleted T cells, or PBMCs.

Authors' methods: Reference gene primer amplification gave nucleated cell count estimates. Repertoires were generated with immunoSEQ multiplex PCR, while TCRdb's copy carries only in-frame clones and drops some. That table furnishes V, J and clone size, whereas the DNA furnished D and trimming. The data show about 370,000 clones, around 89% seen once. Trimming took off 6 bases at V and 1 base at J, with 10 bases between the two ends. Germline values: CDR1 SGHRS, CDR2 YFSETQ. CDR3 size: 14 residues. Seattle cases were enrolled at active infection and followed longitudinally. This clonotype was obtained from a young woman with COVID-19, enrolled during active disease. This chain uses TRBV5-1 with TRBJ2-2, with a possible D match to TRBD2 (6 bases). The sequenced sample consisted of peripheral blood. The CDR3 is CASKEGMNTGELFF. The CDR3 coding sequence is TGCGCCAGCAAGGAGGGGATGAACACCGGGGAGCTGTTTTTT.